Below are 25 T cell receptor beta chains sequenced from a single sample in a study of breast tumors, draining lymph nodes, adjacent tissues. TCRdb processed the multiplex PCR reads anew with MiXCR; each CDR3 protein has one entry. The sample records around 20,000 distinct CDR3 sequences, 32% being singletons. Sequencing was carried out using breast tumor tissue. These receptor sequences come from a female donor with breast cancer. Some clones in this sample may be carry-over from other donors' samples.

At least ten counts were recorded for this clonotype. The rearrangement links TRBV6-6 to TRBJ2-3, with D hard to call. V was shortened by 4 bases and J by 6 bases, with 8 bases between the two germline ends. This CDR3 comprises 12 residues. Germline CDR1 reads MNHNY; CDR2 reads SVGAGI (reference sequence). The CDR3 region is CASSSSVDTQYF. DNA of the CDR3: TGTGCCAGCAGTTCCAGCGTGGATACGCAGTATTTT.

V and J are TRBV7-9 and TRBJ2-2, with 7 bases lining up with TRBD2. The CDR3 runs to 16 residues. The germline V gene encodes CDR1 SEHNR and CDR2 FQNEAQ (reference sequence). Trimming took 2 bases from V and 3 from J; bases not matched to a gene: 6. The CDR3 DNA follows: TGTGCCAGCAGCTTAATTGGGAGGGCCGACACCGGGGAGCTGTTTTTT. It specifies CASSLIGRADTGELFF.

This clonotype was counted ten times or more. The chain has TRBV9 and TRBJ2-3; possibly TRBD1 or TRBD2 for D (6 bases each). V lost 0 bases, J lost 3 bases, and 23 bases lay in between. CDR1 and CDR2 from the germline V gene are SGDLS and YYNGEE. CDR3 length: 19 amino acids. In DNA, the CDR3 is TGTGCCAGCAGCGTAGGAGGGGGGTACGCGACTTCATATACAGATACGCAGTATTTT. Its translation: CASSVGGGYATSYTDTQYF.

The chain uses TRBV5-1 and TRBJ1-4; 10 positions agree with TRBD1. CDR1 and CDR2 (germline): SGHRS, YFSETQ. The CDR3 is 14 amino acids. Trimming removed 3 bases from V and 6 bases from J; junction bases left unmatched: 2. Here the CDR3 DNA reads TGCGCCAGCAGCTCGACAGGGGGCGATGAAAAACTGTTTTTT. Translated: CASSSTGGDEKLFF.

This clonotype was counted ten times or more. The CDR3 sequence: CAIGTGTQPQHF. The DNA of the CDR3 is TGTGCCATCGGGACAGGCACTCAGCCCCAGCATTTT. The J gene is TRBJ1-5, the V gene TRBV2; 8 bases match TRBD1. The V gene's germline CDR1 is SNHLY and CDR2 FYNNEI. The CDR3 has 12 residues. With 10 bases clipped from V and 6 bases from J, the junction kept 5 bases outside the gene matches.

This sequence joins TRBV6-5 and TRBJ1-1; maybe TRBD1 (6 bases). CDR1 and CDR2 (germline): MNHEY, SVGAGI. The V and J ends lost 2 bases and 3 bases respectively, with 16 bases between them. This CDR3 is built from 16 residues. DNA of the CDR3: TGTGCCAGCAGTTACGGGGGTTGGGGGGCCGACACTGAAGCTTTCTTT. Protein product: CASSYGGWGADTEAFF.

This clonotype was recorded at least ten times. V usage is TRBV7-2 and J usage is TRBJ1-2; 7 nucleotides agree with TRBD1. The CDR3 has 14 residues. Losses at the gene ends were 4 bases for V and 4 bases for J; bases not matched to a gene: 6. CDR1 is SGHTA and CDR2 is FQGNSA in the germline V gene. The CDR3 here is CASSSRQGIYGYTF. As DNA, the CDR3 is TGTGCCAGCAGCTCGCGACAGGGAATCTATGGCTACACCTTC.

This chain connects TRBV28 to TRBJ2-3, with D unclear. This CDR3 spans 14 amino acids. CDR1 and CDR2 (germline): MDHEN, SYDVKM. V lost 5 bases and J lost 6, with 15 bases in between. CDR3 nucleotides: TGTGCCAGCAGTCTCCTCAACTCAGGCGATACGCAGTATTTT. Residues: CASSLLNSGDTQYF.

This clonotype has ten or more counts. This sequence joins TRBV6-1 and TRBJ2-2; 9 bases line up with TRBD2. Germline values: CDR1 MNHNS, CDR2 SASEGT. The CDR3 is 15 amino acids. The V segment lost 6 bases and the J segment 1 base; nucleotides outside the gene matches: 3. CDR3 bases: TGTGCCAGCAGGGGCGGGAGGGAGAACACCGGGGAGCTGTTTTTT. Translating gives CASRGGRENTGELFF.

J is TRBJ1-6 and V is TRBV5-1, with D possibly matching TRBD1 (5 bases). The CDR3 has 19 residues. CDR1 SGHRS and CDR2 YFSETQ come from the germline V gene. Deletions cut 0 bases from V and 1 base from J, with 17 bases between. In DNA, the CDR3 is TGCGCCAGCAGCTTGGTGTTTTCAGGGTCATCTTCCTATAATTCACCCCTCCACTTT. This codes for CASSLVFSGSSSYNSPLHF.

About this clonotype itself: This may come from a read error, since a much larger clone is one base off. The chain is built from TRBV5-1 and TRBJ1-5; D unresolved. V lost 2 bases, J lost 3 bases, and 6 bases lay in between. The CDR3 has 13 residues. CDR1 is SGHRS, CDR2 YFSETQ, per germline. The CDR3 here is CASSLGPNQPQHF. The CDR3 DNA follows: TGCGCCAGCAGCTTAGGGCCCAATCAGCCCCAGCATTTT.

A word on this clonotype: The conserved final phenylalanine or tryptophan is absent from the CDR3, which likely points to a read error. The limits of the CDR3 on the DNA are not certain, so only TCRdb's listed CDR3 is given. V gene TRBV29-1 combines with J gene TRBJ1-2; the D segment call TRBD1 is taken from the table without a DNA check. The CDR3 is 13 amino acids in total, end residues counted. The V gene's germline CDR1 is SQVTM and CDR2 ANQGSEA. CDR3 amino acids: CSVNRDRGYGCTL.

J is TRBJ2-2 and V is TRBV27, with a weak D call TRBD1 (5 bases). Trimming shortened V by 2 bases and J by 4 bases, and 8 bases separated the two germline ends. The CDR3 sequence is 14 residues long. Germline V CDR1 and CDR2: MNHEY, SMNVEV (reference sequence). CDR3 bases: TGTGCCAGCAGTTTACAGGGTTCCACCGGGGAGCTGTTTTTT. It codes for CASSLQGSTGELFF.

In this sample, this clonotype turned up many times. An end of the junction does not agree with germline; a read error may underlie this. The rearrangement joins TRBV7-2 to TRBJ2-3, with 10 bases aligning to TRBD2. The germline gives CDR1 SGHTA, CDR2 FQGNSA. This CDR3 spans 15 amino acids. The CDR3: CASSLAGVGADTQYF. The CDR3 DNA sequence: TGTGCCAGCAGCCTAGCGGGAGTAGGGGCAGATACGCAGTATTTT. The full variable domain, completed using reference TRBV7-2 and TRBJ2-3, is GAGVSQSPSNKVTEKGKDVELRCDPISGHTALYWYRQSLGQGLEFLIYFQGNSAPDKSGLPSDRFSAERTGGSVSTLTIQRTQQEDSAVYLCASSLAGVGADTQYFGPGTRLTVL.

This clonotype is medium-sized by share. This sequence joins TRBV10-2 and TRBJ1-3; no firm D call. The germline V gene has CDR1 WSHSY and CDR2 SAAADI. With 7 bases removed from V and 8 bases from J, the gap between germline ends came to 12 bases. The CDR3 contains 12 residues. The CDR3 region is CASKGSGDTIYF. CDR3 nucleotide sequence: TGCGCCAGCAAAGGGTCGGGTGACACCATATATTTT.

This clonotype was counted ten times or more. The chain couples TRBV6-6 to TRBJ1-6; a possible D gene is TRBD1 (5 bases). Germline loops: CDR1 MNHNY, CDR2 SVGAGI (reference sequence). CDR3 length equals 16 residues. Trimming cost V 5 bases and J 0 bases, with 11 bases left between them. The CDR3 here is CASSITGGSYNSPLHF. CDR3 coding DNA: TGTGCCAGCAGTATTACAGGTGGCTCCTATAATTCACCCCTCCACTTT.

In regard to this clonotype: This may stem from a read error, because a much larger clone lies one nucleotide away. The chain has TRBV5-6 and TRBJ2-1, with TRBD2 identical over 7 bases. CDR3 size: 20 residues. Germline lookup yields CDR1 SGHDT and CDR2 YYEEEE. CDR3 nucleotide sequence: TGTGCCAGCAGCTTGGCCACGCCACACAGCGCGGGAGCCTCCTACAGTGAGCAGTTCTTC. Translated: CASSLATPHSAGASYSEQFF.

This clonotype was recorded at least ten times. The V and J genes are TRBV19 and TRBJ2-1, with D tentatively TRBD1 (5 bases). There are 14 residues in the CDR3. Trimming removed 5 bases at V and 8 bases at J, with 16 bases between. Germline-derived CDR1 and CDR2 are LNHDA and SQIVND (reference sequence). CDR3 amino acids: CASSARTKSDEQFF. The DNA for the CDR3 is TGTGCCAGTAGTGCCAGGACAAAGTCGGATGAGCAGTTCTTC. Variable domain in full (rest from reference TRBV19 and TRBJ2-1): DGGITQSPKYLFRKEGQNVTLSCEQNLNHDAMYWYRQDPGQGLRLIYYSQIVNDFQKGDIAEGYSVSREKKESFPLTVTSAQKNPTAFYLCASSARTKSDEQFFGPGTRLTVL.

This clonotype was counted at least ten times. This sequence joins TRBV20-1 and TRBJ2-1; 10 bases are shared with TRBD2. V lost 7 bases and J lost 9; bases outside the gene matches: 15. CDR3 size: 15 residues. Germline-derived CDR1 and CDR2 are DFQATT and SNEGSKA (reference sequence). The CDR3 spells CSVPSSGRAQGEQFF. The CDR3 DNA follows: TGCAGTGTCCCCTCTAGCGGGAGAGCCCAGGGTGAGCAGTTCTTC.

Sample share makes this clonotype medium-sized (0.01 to 0.1%). The chain combines TRBV2 with TRBJ1-3; 9 bases are shared with TRBD1. Germline assignment: CDR1 SNHLY and CDR2 FYNNEI. This CDR3 region has 15 residues. V was clipped by 9 bases and J by 3 bases; unmatched bases: 9. The CDR3 coding sequence is TGTGCCAGTTGGGACCGGGACAGGGATGGAAACACCATATATTTT. Translating gives CASWDRDRDGNTIYF.

The J gene is TRBJ2-5, the V gene TRBV12-3 or TRBV12-4; the D gene could be TRBD1 or TRBD2 (5 bases each). V was clipped by 8 bases and J by 0 bases, with 10 bases between them. The CDR3 runs 13 residues. The CDR3: CASGQGHQETQYF. CDR3 DNA sequence: TGTGCCAGCGGGCAGGGACACCAAGAGACCCAGTACTTC.

This clonotype was counted ten times or more. The chain recombines TRBV7-2 with TRBJ2-5, with D perhaps matching TRBD2 (6 bases). Germline-derived CDR1 and CDR2 are SGHTA and FQGNSA. The CDR3 has 14 amino acids. V lost 1 base and J 2 bases, leaving 8 bases between the germline ends. The CDR3 DNA is TGTGCCAGCAGCTTAGGGGGGACTCAAGAGACCCAGTACTTC. Encoded protein: CASSLGGTQETQYF.

Many counts were recorded for this clonotype. The chain recombines TRBV6-2 or TRBV6-3 with TRBJ2-1; D gene unclear. This CDR3 region has 11 residues. Trimming took off 5 bases at V and 5 bases at J, with 4 bases between the two ends. CDR1 is MNHEY, CDR2 SVGEGT, per germline. The CDR3 sequence: CASSLHNEQFF. DNA of the CDR3: TGTGCCAGCAGTCTACACAATGAGCAGTTCTTC.

This clonotype was detected many times. The chain uses TRBV7-8 and TRBJ2-7; 9 bases agree with TRBD1. The CDR3 has 15 amino acids. Germline trimming cut 5 bases from V and 6 bases from J; bases unmatched to any gene: 11. CDR1 is SGHVS and CDR2 is FQNEAQ in the germline V gene. CDR3 DNA: TGTGCCAGCAGCAGCACGTCACAGGGGGCCGGCGAGCAGTACTTC. Its translation is CASSSTSQGAGEQYF.

The chain joins TRBV12-3 or TRBV12-4 to TRBJ2-7, with no clear D. This CDR3 spans 13 amino acids. V dropped 3 bases and J dropped 1 base, with 7 bases sitting between them. DNA for the CDR3: TGTGCCAGCAGTTTCGGCACTTCCTACGAGCAGTACTTC. Its translation is CASSFGTSYEQYF.